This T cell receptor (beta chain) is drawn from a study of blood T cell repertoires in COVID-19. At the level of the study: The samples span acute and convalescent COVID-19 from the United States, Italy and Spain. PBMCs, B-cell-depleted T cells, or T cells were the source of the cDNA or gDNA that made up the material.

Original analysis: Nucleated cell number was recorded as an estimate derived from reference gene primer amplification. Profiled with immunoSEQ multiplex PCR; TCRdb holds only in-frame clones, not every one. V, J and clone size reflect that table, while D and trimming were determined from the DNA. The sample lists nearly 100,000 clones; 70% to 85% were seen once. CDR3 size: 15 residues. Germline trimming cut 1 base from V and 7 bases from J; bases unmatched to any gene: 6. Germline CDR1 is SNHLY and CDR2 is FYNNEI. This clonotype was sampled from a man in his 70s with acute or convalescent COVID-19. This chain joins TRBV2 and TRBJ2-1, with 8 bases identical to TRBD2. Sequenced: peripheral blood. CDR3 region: CASSEGNSGVNEQFF. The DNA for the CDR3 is TGTGCCAGCAGTGAAGGGAATAGCGGGGTGAATGAGCAGTTCTTC.